This T cell receptor (beta chain) originates from a study of blood T cell repertoires in COVID-19 (dated by TCRdb to the early 2020s). Concerning the study at large: Samples from collaborators originated in the United States, Italy and Spain and spanned both the acute and convalescent phases of COVID-19. The repertoires were released in a freely available public database intended as a resource for research on the immune response to SARS-CoV-2. The prospective study material was composed of cDNA or gDNA derived from T cells, B-cell-depleted T cells, or PBMCs. The samples were drawn from the first 160 participants of the ongoing ImmuneRACE study and from 950 to 1,500 subjects provided by 6 global collaborators. Nearly every sample came with metadata listing a de-identified subject ID, COVID-19 status, age in years and sex. Subjects who had been exposed to COVID-19, were actively infected with it, or had recovered from it provided the deeply sampled blood TCRbeta repertoires that made up the dataset. Where available, HLA class I and class II types were obtained from metadata supplied by the sample provider rather than from assay-based typing.

V gives up 0 bases and J gives up 2 bases, and the segment between their germline ends measures 8 bases. The germline V gene supplies CDR1 SGDLS and CDR2 YYNGEE. Inclusive of the bounding cysteine and phenylalanine, the CDR3 is 14 residues long. Solely the CDR3 DNA is kept, with 42 bases framed from the first base. For this clone: There is no known antigen for this receptor. It has no much larger one-base neighbor in the sample; base qualities were not kept.

Collaborating institutions collected whole blood in K2EDTA tubes following their own protocols. For TCRbeta analysis, collaborator samples were shipped as frozen whole blood, as isolated PBMCs, or as DNA extracted from either sample type. TCRbeta CDR3 regions were amplified from genomic DNA by means of the immunoSEQ Assay, a bias-controlled multiplex PCR. For the original study's pipeline: Nucleated cell counts per sample were estimated from amplification of reference gene primers within the assay. Sequence reads were collapsed and filtered to measure the absolute abundance of every unique TCRbeta CDR3 rearrangement. For each sample, productive Simpson clonality was calculated as the square root of Simpson's diversity index across productive rearrangements. TCRdb provides this immuneACCESS table in a form limited to in-frame rearrangements. Some clones are lacking; in checked studies, under half of them reflect an unresolved V gene, and why the rest are absent is not known. From that table come the V and J calls and clone size; the DNA was used to work out D and trimming. The sample profile shows more than 100,000 clones; around 80% of them were found once. The ten largest clones add up to under 20% of the sample.

The full study reports these points: The amount of clinical and demographic metadata varied by source and participant and was provided uncurated.

The V and J genes are TRBV9 and TRBJ2-5, and TRBD1 may be the D gene, going by 5 matching bases. This sequence originates from a man aged 55 to 70 with active or convalescent COVID-19. Source material: peripheral blood. The nucleotide sequence reads as follows: TGTGCCAGCAGCGTAGATTCAGGGCAAGAGACCCAGTACTTC. Translated, it gives CASSVDSGQETQYF.